The source of this TCR beta chain is a study of OX40 agonist ivuxolimab in advanced cancers. Sequenced by immunoSEQ multiplex PCR; TCRdb stores in-frame clones only, minus some. Found here are about 58,000 clones, 82% of them singletons; the top ten hold more than 1.4%. Trimming removed 5 bases from V and 4 bases from J; junction bases left unmatched: 5. The CDR3 has 16 amino acids. Germline values: CDR1 LGHNT, CDR2 FRNRAP. The sample was CD4+ or CD8+ T cells sorted from blood, taken in a trial of the OX40 agonist ivuxolimab. The rearrangement joins TRBV12-5 to TRBJ2-1; 13 bases are a match to TRBD2. The clonotype comes from an adult with an advanced solid tumor such as melanoma, head and neck, liver or kidney cancer. The CDR3 region has the DNA TGTGCTAGTGGTCCAACTAGCGGGGGGGCGTACAATGAGCAGTTCTTC. Translating it yields CASGPTSGGAYNEQFF.